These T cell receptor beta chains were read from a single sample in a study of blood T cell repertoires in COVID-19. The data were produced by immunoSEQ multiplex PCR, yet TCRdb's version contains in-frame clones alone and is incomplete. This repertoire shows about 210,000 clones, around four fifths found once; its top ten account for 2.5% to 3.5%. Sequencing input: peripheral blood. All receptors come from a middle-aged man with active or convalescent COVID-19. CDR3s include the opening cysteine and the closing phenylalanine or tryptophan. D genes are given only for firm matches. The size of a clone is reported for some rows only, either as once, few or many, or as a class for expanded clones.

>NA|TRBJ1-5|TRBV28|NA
TGTGCCAGCAGTCAAGGACAGAATCAGCCCCAGCATTTT
CASSQGQNQPQHF
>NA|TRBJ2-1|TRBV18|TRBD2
TGTGCCAGCTCACCTTCGGGACTAGAGGATGAGCAGTTCTTC
CASSPSGLEDEQFF
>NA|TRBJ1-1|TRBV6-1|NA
TGTGCCAGCAGTGATTCGACTGGCACTGAAGCTTTCTTT
CASSDSTGTEAFF
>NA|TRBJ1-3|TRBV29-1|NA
TGCAGCGTTGAAGAGGGCGGGGGGAGTGGAAACACCATATATTTT
CSVEEGGGSGNTIYF
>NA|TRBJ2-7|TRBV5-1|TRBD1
TGCGCCAGCAGGAAGACTCTGTCCGGGACAGGGTCTGGCTACGAGCAGTACTTC
CASRKTLSGTGSGYEQYF
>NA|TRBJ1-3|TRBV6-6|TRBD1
TGTGCCAGCAGTTACCCCACGACAGGGTCTGGAAACACCATATATTTT
CASSYPTTGSGNTIYF
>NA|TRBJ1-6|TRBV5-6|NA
TGTGCCAGCAGATGGGGGGTAGACAATTCACCCCTCCACTTT
CASRWGVDNSPLHF
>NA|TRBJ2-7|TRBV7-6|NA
TGTGCCAGCAGCTTGGCTGATGCAGGAGGAGTTTACGAGCAGTACTTC
CASSLADAGGVYEQYF
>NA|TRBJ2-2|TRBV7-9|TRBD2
TGTGCCAGCAGCTTCCTTAGCGGGGAGCCCGGGGAGCTGTTTTTT
CASSFLSGEPGELFF
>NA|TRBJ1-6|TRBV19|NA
TGTGCCAGTAGGATGCGACTCGAGGGTAATTCACCCCTCCACTTT
CASRMRLEGNSPLHF
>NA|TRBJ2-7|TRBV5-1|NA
TGCGCCAGCAGCTACCAACCGGACACCAATCGCCCCTACGAGCAGTACTTC
CASSYQPDTNRPYEQYF
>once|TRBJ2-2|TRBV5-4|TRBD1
TGTGCCAGCAGCCCATACGGGGCAGGGGGCAACACCGGGGAGCTGTTTTTT
CASSPYGAGGNTGELFF
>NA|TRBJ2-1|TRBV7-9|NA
TGTGCCAGCAGCTCCCGACTCCCCTCCTACAATGAGCAGTTCTTC
CASSSRLPSYNEQFF
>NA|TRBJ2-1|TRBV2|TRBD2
TGTGCCAGCAGCACCGGACTAGCGGGGGGGCTCAATGAGCAGTTCTTC
CASSTGLAGGLNEQFF
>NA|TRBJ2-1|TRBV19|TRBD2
TGTGCCAGTAGTACCCCTCAGGGACTAGCAGACAACAATGAGCAGTTCTTC
CASSTPQGLADNNEQFF
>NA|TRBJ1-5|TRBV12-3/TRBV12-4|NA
TGTGCCAGCAGCACGACAGACAATCAGCCCCAGCATTTT
CASSTTDNQPQHF